Listed below are T cell receptor beta chains from one sample, sequenced in a study of blood T cell repertoires in COVID-19. Measured with immunoSEQ multiplex PCR; TCRdb has only the in-frame clones, and not every one. The table has approximately 36,000 clones, 84% seen once. The sample consisted of peripheral blood. These receptors were taken from a man between 60 and 75 years old with COVID-19, enrolled during active disease. Both conserved end residues are part of each CDR3. The D gene is left open where the match is weak. Some rows have no size entry. The others give once, few or many, or a class for an expanded clone.

V,D,size,J,CDR3,DNA
TRBV2,.,.,TRBJ1-1,CASNPWGEDTEAFF,TGTGCCAGCAATCCTTGGGGGGAGGACACTGAAGCTTTCTTT
TRBV25-1,.,.,TRBJ2-2,CASSEGSGAGELFF,TGTGCCAGCAGTGAAGGGTCAGGGGCCGGGGAGCTGTTTTTT
TRBV30,.,.,TRBJ2-2,CAWSVADSLTGELFF,TGTGCCTGGAGTGTTGCGGACTCCCTAACCGGGGAGCTGTTTTTT
TRBV6-5,TRBD1,.,TRBJ1-1,CASSYSPGQVNTEAFF,TGTGCCAGCAGTTACTCACCGGGACAGGTGAACACTGAAGCTTTCTTT
TRBV28,.,.,TRBJ1-1,CASSELLLVEAFF,TGTGCCAGCAGCGAACTTCTGTTGGTCGAAGCTTTCTTT
TRBV28,TRBD1,.,TRBJ1-1,CASAQGANTEAFF,TGTGCCAGCGCCCAGGGGGCTAACACTGAAGCTTTCTTT
TRBV5-1,TRBD1,.,TRBJ1-2,CASSVGQGASYGYTF,TGCGCCAGCAGCGTAGGACAGGGGGCGTCCTATGGCTACACCTTC
TRBV6-5,TRBD1,once,TRBJ1-2,CASMVQGASGYTF,TGTGCCAGCATGGTACAGGGGGCATCTGGCTACACCTTC
TRBV25-1,.,.,TRBJ1-5,CASSEFTSTGYRHQPQHF,TGTGCCAGCAGTGAATTTACGTCTACAGGGTACCGTCATCAGCCCCAGCATTTT
TRBV5-1,.,.,TRBJ1-1,CASSLVSLNTEAFF,TGCGCCAGCAGCTTGGTTTCCTTGAACACTGAAGCTTTCTTT
TRBV7-2,TRBD1,few,TRBJ1-5,CASSLSQGAGQPQHF,TGTGCCAGCAGCTTATCCCAGGGGGCCGGTCAGCCCCAGCATTTT
TRBV12-3/TRBV12-4,.,.,TRBJ2-1,CASSYSSYNEQFF,TGTGCCAGCAGCTACAGCTCCTACAATGAGCAGTTCTTC
TRBV28,TRBD2,.,TRBJ2-7,CASTVGRDEQYF,TGTGCCAGCACCGTTGGGAGGGACGAGCAGTACTTC
TRBV6-6,TRBD1,.,TRBJ2-5,CASNRGSRETQYF,TGTGCCAGCAACAGGGGTAGTCGAGAGACCCAGTACTTC
TRBV7-3,TRBD2,once,TRBJ2-1,CASSLTAVTSGSQGEQFF,TGTGCCAGCAGCTTAACGGCGGTGACTAGCGGGAGCCAAGGTGAGCAGTTCTTC
TRBV3-1/TRBV3-2,TRBD1,.,TRBJ2-1,CASSQLTGVNEQFF,TGTGCCAGCAGCCAACTGACAGGGGTCAATGAGCAGTTCTTC
TRBV7-8,.,.,TRBJ2-2,CASSTQGQGGTGELFF,TGTGCCAGCAGCACCCAAGGACAGGGAGGGACCGGGGAGCTGTTTTTT
TRBV9,.,.,TRBJ2-1,CASSTKMGIQGRNEQFF,TGTGCCAGCAGCACGAAAATGGGGATCCAGGGGCGGAATGAGCAGTTCTTC
TRBV4-3,.,.,TRBJ1-2,CASSQDWGVNYGYTF,TGCGCCAGCAGCCAAGATTGGGGAGTCAACTATGGCTACACCTTC
TRBV5-1,TRBD1,.,TRBJ1-4,CASSEGQGKEKLFF,TGCGCCAGCAGCGAGGGACAGGGGAAGGAAAAACTGTTTTTT
TRBV18,TRBD2,.,TRBJ2-7,CASSPGTSGSEQYF,TGTGCCAGCTCACCGGGGACTAGCGGGAGTGAGCAGTACTTC
TRBV7-6,.,.,TRBJ2-5,CASSSASLFQETQYF,TGTGCCAGCAGCTCTGCAAGTCTTTTCCAGGAGACCCAGTACTTC
TRBV7-3,.,.,TRBJ1-1,CASKRPGREAFF,TGTGCCAGCAAGCGGCCAGGGAGGGAAGCTTTCTTT
TRBV7-3,TRBD2,.,TRBJ2-1,CASSFGLAGNEQFF,TGTGCCAGCAGCTTCGGACTAGCGGGAAATGAGCAGTTCTTC
TRBV24-1,TRBD1,.,TRBJ1-2,CATSDTVRDSSFYGYTF,TGTGCCACCAGTGATACCGTACGGGACAGCTCGTTCTATGGCTACACCTTC
TRBV19,.,.,TRBJ2-3,CASSIRTVGTDTQYF,TGTGCCAGTAGTATAAGGACAGTCGGCACAGATACGCAGTATTTT
TRBV30,.,few,TRBJ1-1,CAWSPQDLRAFF,TGTGCCTGGAGTCCACAGGACCTAAGGGCTTTCTTT
TRBV11-2,.,once,TRBJ1-6,CASSLGGNSPLHF,TGTGCCAGCAGCTTAGGAGGGAATTCACCCCTCCACTTT
TRBV3-1/TRBV3-2,.,.,TRBJ2-7,CASSQEISTGSYEQYF,TGTGCCAGCAGCCAAGAAATAAGCACAGGTTCCTACGAGCAGTACTTC
TRBV4-1,TRBD1,.,TRBJ2-7,CASSLTPQGQFYEQYF,TGCGCCAGCAGCCTCACACCCCAGGGACAGTTCTACGAGCAGTACTTC
TRBV30,TRBD1,.,TRBJ2-3,CAWRRDRGIDTQYF,TGTGCCTGGAGGCGGGACAGGGGGATCGATACGCAGTATTTT
TRBV3-1/TRBV3-2,.,.,TRBJ1-3,CASSPTGQGPSGNTIYF,TGTGCCAGCAGTCCGACTGGGCAGGGTCCCTCTGGAAACACCATATATTTT
TRBV5-8,TRBD1,once,TRBJ1-5,CASSLVGQGSNQPQHF,TGTGCCAGCAGCTTGGTTGGACAGGGAAGCAATCAGCCCCAGCATTTT
TRBV20-1,TRBD2,.,TRBJ2-5,CSASAPLAGEGTQYF,TGCAGTGCTAGTGCCCCACTAGCGGGAGAAGGGACCCAGTACTTC
TRBV30,.,few,TRBJ1-6,CAWSSTRVGLHF,TGTGCCTGGAGTTCCACACGGGTCGGCCTCCACTTT
TRBV4-1,TRBD1,.,TRBJ1-2,CASSHWGQAANYGYTF,TGCGCCAGCAGCCACTGGGGACAGGCAGCTAACTATGGCTACACCTTC
TRBV5-1,.,.,TRBJ2-1,CASSLGQNEQFF,TGCGCCAGCAGCTTGGGGCAAAATGAGCAGTTCTTC
TRBV11-3,TRBD1,few,TRBJ2-2,CASSKRTGENNKKNTGELFF,TGTGCCAGCAGCAAGCGGACAGGGGAGAACAATAAAAAAAACACCGGGGAGCTGTTTTTT
TRBV30,.,.,TRBJ1-1,CAWRLPGPGGTEAFF,TGTGCCTGGAGGCTCCCGGGCCCTGGGGGGACTGAAGCTTTCTTT
TRBV11-1,TRBD2,.,TRBJ2-7,CASSLDGLAGLDEQYF,TGTGCCAGCAGCTTAGATGGCCTAGCGGGTCTCGACGAGCAGTACTTC
TRBV6-5,TRBD1,.,TRBJ1-2,CASSQPGQNYGYTF,TGTGCCAGCAGCCAACCGGGACAGAACTATGGCTACACCTTC
TRBV7-9,.,.,TRBJ2-3,CASSLVSPKGTDTQYF,TGTGCCAGCAGCTTAGTGTCACCCAAGGGGACAGATACGCAGTATTTT
TRBV20-1,.,.,TRBJ2-7,CSALSSYEQYF,TGCAGTGCTCTTAGCTCCTACGAGCAGTACTTC
TRBV6-6,.,.,TRBJ1-1,CASSYVEGTEAFF,TGTGCCAGCAGTTACGTAGAGGGCACTGAAGCTTTCTTT
TRBV20-1,.,.,TRBJ1-1,CSASSPQGAAFF,TGCAGTGCTAGTAGCCCCCAGGGTGCGGCTTTCTTT
TRBV2,.,.,TRBJ2-7,CASSFDRSRGEQYF,TGTGCCAGCAGTTTCGACAGGTCGAGGGGTGAGCAGTACTTC
TRBV28,TRBD1,few,TRBJ1-2,CASSLNDRVYGYTF,TGTGCCAGCAGTTTAAACGACAGGGTCTATGGCTACACCTTC
TRBV7-2,TRBD1,.,TRBJ1-5,CASSSTRGWNQPQHF,TGTGCCAGCAGCTCCACCAGGGGGTGGAATCAGCCCCAGCATTTT
TRBV10-3,.,.,TRBJ1-4,CAISTQGPNEKLFF,TGTGCCATCAGTACTCAGGGCCCTAATGAAAAACTGTTTTTT
TRBV2,.,.,TRBJ1-4,CASSQGGEKLFF,TGTGCCAGCAGCCAAGGAGGGGAAAAACTGTTTTTT
TRBV5-1,TRBD1,.,TRBJ1-6,CASSFQGAADSPLHF,TGCGCCAGCAGCTTTCAGGGGGCTGCGGATTCACCCCTCCACTTT
TRBV18,.,.,TRBJ2-5,CASSRRGTEETQYF,TGTGCCAGCTCTAGGAGGGGGACAGAAGAGACCCAGTACTTC
TRBV4-2,.,.,TRBJ1-1,CASSQEGVGGTEAFF,TGTGCCAGCAGCCAAGAAGGGGTCGGAGGGACTGAAGCTTTCTTT
TRBV14,TRBD1,.,TRBJ1-4,CASSQTGGFNEKLFF,TGTGCCAGCAGCCAGACAGGGGGCTTTAATGAAAAACTGTTTTTT
TRBV6-5,.,.,TRBJ2-7,CASRGWESYEQYF,TGTGCCAGCAGGGGGTGGGAGTCCTACGAGCAGTACTTC
TRBV6-6,.,.,TRBJ1-6,CASGNGGGHSPLHF,TGTGCCAGCGGAAATGGGGGGGGCCATTCACCCCTCCACTTT
TRBV15,TRBD2,.,TRBJ2-7,CATSRGTSSEQYF,TGTGCCACCAGCAGGGGGACTAGTTCCGAGCAGTACTTC
TRBV5-1,TRBD1,.,TRBJ1-2,CASRDGTGPYGYTF,TGCGCCAGCAGGGACGGGACAGGCCCATATGGCTACACCTTC
TRBV29-1,.,.,TRBJ2-7,CSVTLAGAASYEQYF,TGCAGCGTGACTTTGGCAGGGGCGGCTTCCTACGAGCAGTACTTC